This TCR beta chain derives from a study of cytomegalovirus exposure and HLA in healthy donors. Primers for the PCR totalled 60 Vbeta and 13 Jbeta. Original processing methods: An analysis performed later counted about 80 million unique TCR beta chains (roughly 11 million of them shared). Sequencing used immunoSEQ multiplex PCR; TCRdb keeps in-frame clones, though not all of them. The DNA was the basis for D and trimming; V, J and clone size are from that table. The data show some 95,000 clones, with 78% seen just once and approximately 4% held by the top ten. Notes on the study in general: TRBV6-2, TRBV6-3 and some other V segments were unresolvable in 87-base-pair reads.

Remarks on this clone: Its antigen is still unknown.

The CDR3 runs to 14 residues. The V end lost 5 bases, the J end lost 1 base, and 12 bases lay between the germline ends. The germline CDR1 and CDR2 sequences are MNHEY and SVGAGI. The sequence derives from a woman aged 40-49 years in good health and CMV-seropositive. The chain links TRBV6-5 to TRBJ2-7, with D possibly TRBD1 on 6 matching bases. The specimen was PBMCs. In nucleotides, the CDR3 is TGTGCCAGCAGTCAGCGACAGGATTCCTACGAGCAGTACTTC. Protein: CASSQRQDSYEQYF.